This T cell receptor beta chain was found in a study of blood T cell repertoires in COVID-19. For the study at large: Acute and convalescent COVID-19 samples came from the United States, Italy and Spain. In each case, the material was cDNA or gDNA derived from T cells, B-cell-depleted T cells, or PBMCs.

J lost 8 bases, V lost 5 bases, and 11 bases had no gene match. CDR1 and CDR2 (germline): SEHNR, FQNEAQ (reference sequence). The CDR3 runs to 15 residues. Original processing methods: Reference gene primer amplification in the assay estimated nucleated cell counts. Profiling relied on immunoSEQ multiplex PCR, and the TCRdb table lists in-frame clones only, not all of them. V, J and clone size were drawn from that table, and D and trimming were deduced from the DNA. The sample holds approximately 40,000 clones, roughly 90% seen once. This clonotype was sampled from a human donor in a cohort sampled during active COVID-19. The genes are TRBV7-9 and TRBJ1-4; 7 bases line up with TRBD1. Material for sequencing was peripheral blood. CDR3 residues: CASSPRDSDGEKLFF. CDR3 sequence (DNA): TGTGCCAGCAGCCCGAGGGACAGCGATGGGGAAAAACTGTTTTTT.